This entry lists 14 T cell receptor beta chains sequenced from one sample in a study of blood T cell repertoires in COVID-19. Only in-frame clones appear in the TCRdb table, and some are missing; sequencing was by immunoSEQ multiplex PCR. Among some 350,000 clones, more than 75% were seen once, and the ten largest hold less than 6%. The sequenced material came from PBMCs or T cells enriched from blood (not recorded which). The receptors were sampled from a woman in her 30s who had recovered from COVID-19.

This clone was picked up a small number of times. This chain joins TRBV3-1 (or the pseudogene TRBV3-2) and TRBJ1-2; 7 nucleotides match TRBD1. CDR3 size: 17 residues. Trimming cost V 3 bases and J 7 bases; bases outside gene matches: 17. Germline V gene sequence: CDR1 LGHDT, CDR2 YNNKEL (reference sequence). This CDR3 reads CASSHQPRQGEAGGYTF. CDR3 DNA: TGTGCCAGCAGCCACCAGCCGCGACAGGGTGAGGCGGGTGGCTACACCTTC.

The chain is built from TRBV6-5 and TRBJ2-7; D unresolved. Trimming removed 2 bases at V and 0 bases at J, with 8 bases between. The CDR3 is 14 amino acids. Germline V gene lookup returns CDR1 MNHEY and CDR2 SVGAGI. Written as DNA, the CDR3 is TGTGCCAGCAGTTACGGGCAGAGCTCCTACGAGCAGTACTTC. Translated: CASSYGQSSYEQYF.

CDR3 nucleotides: TGTGCCAGCAGCCTAAGGGGAATCGGAAACACCATATATTTT. Protein sequence: CASSLRGIGNTIYF. This chain connects TRBV6-5 to TRBJ1-3; tentatively, D is TRBD1 (5 bases). The CDR3 consists of 14 residues. V gave up 6 bases and J gave up 4 bases, with 13 bases separating them. Per the germline V gene, CDR1 is MNHEY and CDR2 is SVGAGI.

The chain recombines TRBV20-1 with TRBJ2-7; 8 bases fit TRBD2. CDR3 length: 15 residues. The germline V gene has CDR1 DFQATT and CDR2 SNEGSKA (reference sequence). Trimming removed 3 bases from V and 0 bases from J; junction bases left unmatched: 7. The CDR3, as DNA: TGCAGTGCTAGTGGAGCGGGGGTGCTCTCCTACGAGCAGTACTTC. This sequence encodes CSASGAGVLSYEQYF.

The chain uses TRBV13 and TRBJ2-2; TRBD1 matches 8 bases. Germline V lookup: CDR1 PRHDT, CDR2 FYEKMQ (reference sequence). Trimming took 3 bases from V and 1 from J; bases not matched to a gene: 1. The CDR3 spans 15 residues. CDR3 in DNA: TGTGCCAGCAGCTTCGGACAGGGGAACACCGGGGAGCTGTTTTTT. This codes for CASSFGQGNTGELFF.

V and J are TRBV10-3 and TRBJ1-2, with D perhaps TRBD1 (5 bases). Germline V gene sequence: CDR1 ENHRY, CDR2 SYGVKD. V lost 0 bases and J 4 bases, leaving 12 bases between the germline ends. The CDR3 is 15 residues long. CDR3 loop: CAISESGQDTYGYTF. The CDR3 region has the DNA TGTGCCATCAGTGAGTCGGGGCAGGATACCTATGGCTACACCTTC.

The chain recombines TRBV2 with TRBJ1-3, with D possibly TRBD1 on 6 matching bases. Germline V gene lookup returns CDR1 SNHLY and CDR2 FYNNEI. V was clipped by 2 bases and J by 4 bases, with 18 bases between them. The CDR3 loop spans 17 amino acids. The CDR3 DNA reads as TGTGCCAGCAGTGAACACCTACCCTGGACAGAAGGAAACACCATATATTTT. This codes for CASSEHLPWTEGNTIYF.

CDR3 nucleotides: TGTGCCAGTACCCGGGGGTCAAGGGACACCGGGGAGCTGTTTTTT. It translates to CASTRGSRDTGELFF. The rearrangement joins TRBV19 to TRBJ2-2; the D gene is possibly TRBD2 (6 bases). There are 15 residues in the CDR3. V was clipped by 7 bases and J by 3 bases, with 15 bases between them. Germline CDR1 reads LNHDA; CDR2 reads SQIVND (reference sequence). Full variable domain (rest looked up from reference TRBV19 and TRBJ2-2): DGGITQSPKYLFRKEGQNVTLSCEQNLNHDAMYWYRQDPGQGLRLIYYSQIVNDFQKGDIAEGYSVSREKKESFPLTVTSAQKNPTAFYLCASTRGSRDTGELFFGEGSRLTVL.

This sequence joins TRBV10-1 and TRBJ2-1; TRBD2 matches 10 bases. With V trimmed by 3 bases and J by 2 bases, 1 base remained unmatched. Germline CDR1 and CDR2: WNHNN and SYGVQD (reference sequence). The CDR3 length is 15 residues. Here the CDR3 DNA reads TGCGCCAGCAGTGAACTAGCGGGGCCCTACAATGAGCAGTTCTTC. This codes for CASSELAGPYNEQFF.

The table lists this clone with a few counts. The V call is TRBV30, the J call TRBJ2-3; 11 nucleotides line up with TRBD1. CDR3 length: 13 residues. Germline lookup yields CDR1 GTSNPN and CDR2 SVGIG (reference sequence). The junction had 2 bases not matched to a gene; V was cut back by 8 bases and J by 1 base. The CDR3 loop is CAGGQGGTDTQYF. CDR3 bases: TGTGCCGGGGGACAGGGGGGCACAGATACGCAGTATTTT. The variable domain in full, with the rest retrieved from reference TRBV30 and TRBJ2-3, is SQTIHQWPATLVQPVGSPLSLECTVEGTSNPNLYWYRQAAGRGLQLLFYSVGIGQISSEVPQNLSASRPQDRQFILSSKKLLLSDSGFYLCAGGQGGTDTQYFGPGTRLTVL.

V usage is TRBV5-8 and J usage is TRBJ2-5, with D unresolved. This CDR3 has 13 residues. Between the trimmed V and J ends, which lost 1 base and 5 bases, there was a span of 9 bases. Germline CDR1 SGHTS, CDR2 YDEGEE. The DNA for the CDR3 is TGTGCCAGCAGCTTGAAGAACGGGGAGACCCAGTACTTC. This encodes CASSLKNGETQYF.

V and J are TRBV6-4 and TRBJ1-2; the D gene is possibly TRBD1 (6 bases). Trimming removed 3 bases at V and 7 bases at J, with 18 bases between. The CDR3 is made up of 15 amino acids. Germline-derived CDR1 and CDR2 are MRHNA and SNTAGT. In nucleotides, the CDR3 is TGTGCCAGCAGTGAAACGAGCCAACAGGGAACTGGCTACACCTTC. Translation gives CASSETSQQGTGYTF.

The V and J genes are TRBV5-1 and TRBJ1-5, with D perhaps matching TRBD1 (6 bases). The CDR3 extends over 14 amino acids. With 0 bases removed from V and 7 bases from J, the gap between germline ends came to 11 bases. Germline CDR1 reads SGHRS; CDR2 reads YFSETQ. CDR3 protein: CASSLGGGDQPQHF. DNA of the CDR3: TGCGCCAGCAGCTTGGGCGGGGGCGACCAGCCCCAGCATTTT.

The chain joins TRBV5-1 to TRBJ1-5; tentatively, D is TRBD1 (5 bases). V gave up 1 base and J gave up 5 bases, with 10 bases separating them. Germline assignment: CDR1 SGHRS and CDR2 YFSETQ. The CDR3 is 14 residues long. This chain's CDR3 is CASSLHQGDQPQHF. In nucleotides, the CDR3 is TGCGCCAGCAGCTTGCACCAGGGCGATCAGCCCCAGCATTTT.